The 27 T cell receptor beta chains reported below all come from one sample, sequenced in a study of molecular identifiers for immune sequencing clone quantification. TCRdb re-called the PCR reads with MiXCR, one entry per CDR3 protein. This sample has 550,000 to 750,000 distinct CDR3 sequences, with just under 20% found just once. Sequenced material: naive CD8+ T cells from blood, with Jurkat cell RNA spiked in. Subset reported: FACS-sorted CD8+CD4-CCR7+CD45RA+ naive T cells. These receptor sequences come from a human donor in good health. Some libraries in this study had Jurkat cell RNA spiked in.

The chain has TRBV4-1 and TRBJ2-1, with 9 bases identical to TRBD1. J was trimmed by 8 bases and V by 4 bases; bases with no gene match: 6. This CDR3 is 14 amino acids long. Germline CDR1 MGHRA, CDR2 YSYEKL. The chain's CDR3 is CASSPGQGLDEQFF. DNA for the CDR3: TGCGCCAGCAGCCCCGGACAGGGGTTGGATGAGCAGTTCTTC.

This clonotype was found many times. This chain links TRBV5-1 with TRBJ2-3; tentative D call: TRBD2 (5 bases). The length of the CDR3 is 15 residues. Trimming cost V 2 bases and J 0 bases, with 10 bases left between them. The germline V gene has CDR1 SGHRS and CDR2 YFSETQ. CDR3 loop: CASSFGSSSTDTQYF. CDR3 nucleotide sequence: TGCGCCAGCAGCTTTGGGAGCTCTAGCACAGATACGCAGTATTTT.

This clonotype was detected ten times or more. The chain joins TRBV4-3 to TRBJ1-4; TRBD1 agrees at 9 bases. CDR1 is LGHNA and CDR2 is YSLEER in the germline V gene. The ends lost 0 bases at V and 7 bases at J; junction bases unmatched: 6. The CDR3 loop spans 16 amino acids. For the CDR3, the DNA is TGCGCCAGCAGCCAAGATAGGGGACAGGGTGGTGAAAAACTGTTTTTT. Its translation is CASSQDRGQGGEKLFF.

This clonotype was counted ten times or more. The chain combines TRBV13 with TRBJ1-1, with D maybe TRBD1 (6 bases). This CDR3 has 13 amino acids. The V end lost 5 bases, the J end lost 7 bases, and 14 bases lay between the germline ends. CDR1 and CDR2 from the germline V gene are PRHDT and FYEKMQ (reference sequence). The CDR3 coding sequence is TGTGCCAGCAGCAAAGGACAGACTCTTGAAGCTTTCTTT. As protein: CASSKGQTLEAFF.

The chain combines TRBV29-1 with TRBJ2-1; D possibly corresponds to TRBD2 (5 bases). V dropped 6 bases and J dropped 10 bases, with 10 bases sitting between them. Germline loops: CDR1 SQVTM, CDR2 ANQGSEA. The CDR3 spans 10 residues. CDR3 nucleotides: TGCAGCGTCGAGGAGGTGGAGCAGTTCTTC. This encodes CSVEEVEQFF.

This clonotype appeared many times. This chain's CDR3 is CASSPLRAYSNQPQHF. CDR3 DNA: TGTGCCAGCAGTCCCTTGCGGGCATATAGCAATCAGCCCCAGCATTTT. The V gene is TRBV27, the J gene TRBJ1-5; no clear D gene. Deletions cut 5 bases from V and 0 bases from J, with 14 bases between. Looked up from germline, CDR1 is MNHEY and CDR2 is SMNVEV (reference sequence). The CDR3 contains 16 residues.

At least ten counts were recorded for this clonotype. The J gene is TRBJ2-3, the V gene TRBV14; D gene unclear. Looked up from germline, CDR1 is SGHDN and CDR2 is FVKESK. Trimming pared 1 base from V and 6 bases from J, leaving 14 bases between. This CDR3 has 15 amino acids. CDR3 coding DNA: TGTGCCAGCAGCCAAGTCTTGGCGGAGTGGGATACGCAGTATTTT. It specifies CASSQVLAEWDTQYF.

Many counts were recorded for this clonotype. As DNA, the CDR3 is TGTGCCAGCAGACCGGACACTAGGCCAGAGACCCAGTACTTC. Translating it yields CASRPDTRPETQYF. The chain carries TRBV27 and TRBJ2-5; the D gene could be TRBD1 or TRBD2 (5 bases each). The V and J ends lost 6 bases and 4 bases respectively, with 15 bases between them. Germline assignment: CDR1 MNHEY and CDR2 SMNVEV (reference sequence). The CDR3 is 14 amino acids.

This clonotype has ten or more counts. CDR3 nucleotide sequence: TGTGCCAGCAGCCAAGAGCCAGGACAGGGCAACTACGAGCAGTACTTC. Translating gives CASSQEPGQGNYEQYF. The chain employs TRBV4-2 and TRBJ2-7; 8 bases line up with TRBD1. The trim removed 0 bases at V and 3 bases at J, leaving 7 bases unmatched. CDR1 is LGHNA, CDR2 YNFKEQ, per germline. CDR3 length: 16 amino acids.

CDR3 sequence: CASSPATSFADTQYF. CDR3 sequence (DNA): TGTGCCAGCAGCCCCGCGACGAGCTTCGCAGATACGCAGTATTTT. The chain couples TRBV3-2 to TRBJ2-3; TRBD2 is taken as the D call from the table, unchecked against the DNA. TRBV3-2 counts as a pseudogene. The CDR3 totals 15 residues.

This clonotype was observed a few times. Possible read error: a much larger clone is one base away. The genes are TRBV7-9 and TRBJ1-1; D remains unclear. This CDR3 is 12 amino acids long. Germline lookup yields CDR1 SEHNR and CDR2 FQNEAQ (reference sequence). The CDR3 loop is CAGSLDSFEAFF. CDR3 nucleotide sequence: TGTGCCGGCAGCTTAGATAGTTTTGAAGCTTTCTTT.

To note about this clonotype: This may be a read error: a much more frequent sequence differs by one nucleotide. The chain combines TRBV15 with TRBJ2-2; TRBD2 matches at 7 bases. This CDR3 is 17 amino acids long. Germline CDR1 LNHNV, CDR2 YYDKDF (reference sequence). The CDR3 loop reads CATSRDLASGYTGGLFF. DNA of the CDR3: TGTGCCACCAGCAGAGATCTGGCTAGCGGATACACCGGGGGGCTGTTTTTT.

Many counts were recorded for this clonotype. Here the CDR3 reads CASSIRILGNTIYF. Here the CDR3 DNA reads TGTGCCAGTAGTATCCGGATCCTGGGAAACACCATATATTTT. The chain links TRBV19 to TRBJ1-3, with D unresolved. V lost 3 bases to trimming and J lost 4 bases, with 10 bases between them. This CDR3 region has 14 residues. In germline, CDR1 is LNHDA, CDR2 SQIVND (reference sequence).

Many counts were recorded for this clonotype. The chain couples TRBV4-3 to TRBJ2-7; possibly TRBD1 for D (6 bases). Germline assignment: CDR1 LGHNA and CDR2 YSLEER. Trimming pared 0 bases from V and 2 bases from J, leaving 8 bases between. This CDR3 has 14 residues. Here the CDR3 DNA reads TGCGCCAGCAGCCAAGATCGACAGGCCTACGAGCAGTACTTC. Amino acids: CASSQDRQAYEQYF.

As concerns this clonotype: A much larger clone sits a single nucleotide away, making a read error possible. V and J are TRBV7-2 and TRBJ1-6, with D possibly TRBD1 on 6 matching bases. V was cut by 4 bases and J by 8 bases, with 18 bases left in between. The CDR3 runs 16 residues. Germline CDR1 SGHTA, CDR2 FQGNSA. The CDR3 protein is CASSSSTGWSDSPLHF. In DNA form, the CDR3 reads TGTGCCAGCAGCTCATCCACAGGGTGGTCTGATTCACCCCTCCACTTT.

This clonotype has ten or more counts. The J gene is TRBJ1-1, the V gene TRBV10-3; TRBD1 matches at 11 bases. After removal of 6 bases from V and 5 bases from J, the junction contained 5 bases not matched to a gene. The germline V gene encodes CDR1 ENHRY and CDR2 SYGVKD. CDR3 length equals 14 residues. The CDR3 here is CAIRDRGQWTEAFF. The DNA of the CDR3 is TGTGCCATCAGGGACAGGGGGCAATGGACTGAAGCTTTCTTT.

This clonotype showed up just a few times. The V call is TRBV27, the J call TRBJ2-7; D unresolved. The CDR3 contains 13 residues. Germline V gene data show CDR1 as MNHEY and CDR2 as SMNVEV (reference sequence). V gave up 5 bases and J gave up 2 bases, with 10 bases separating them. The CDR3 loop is CASSPKATYEQYF. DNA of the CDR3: TGTGCCAGCAGTCCAAAAGCCACCTACGAGCAGTACTTC.

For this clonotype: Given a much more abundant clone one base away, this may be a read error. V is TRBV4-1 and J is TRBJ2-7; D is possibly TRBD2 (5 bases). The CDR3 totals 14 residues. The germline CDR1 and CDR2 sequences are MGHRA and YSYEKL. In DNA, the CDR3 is TGCGCCGGCAGCCAAGCCGGGGTTGAGGACGAGCAGTACTTC. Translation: CAGSQAGVEDEQYF.

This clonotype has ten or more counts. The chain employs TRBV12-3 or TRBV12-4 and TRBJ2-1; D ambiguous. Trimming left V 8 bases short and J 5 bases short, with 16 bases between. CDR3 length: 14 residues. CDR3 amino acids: CASRSKSLNNEQFF. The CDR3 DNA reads TGTGCCAGCCGTTCTAAGAGCCTGAACAATGAGCAGTTCTTC.

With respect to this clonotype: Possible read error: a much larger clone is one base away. CDR3 loop: CASSIGQPYGQYF. For the CDR3, the DNA is TGTGCCAGCAGCATTGGACAGCCCTACGGGCAGTACTTC. The chain employs TRBV11-2 and TRBJ2-7; TRBD1 might be the D (6 bases). The CDR3 is 13 amino acids. Per germline, CDR1 SGHAT and CDR2 FQNNGV.

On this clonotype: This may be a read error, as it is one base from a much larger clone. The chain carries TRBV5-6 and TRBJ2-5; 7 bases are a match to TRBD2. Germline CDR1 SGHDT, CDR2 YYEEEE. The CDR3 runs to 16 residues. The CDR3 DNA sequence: TGTGCCGGCAGCCTGAGGACTAGGGGCGGTAGAGAGACCCAGTACTTC. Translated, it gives CAGSLRTRGGRETQYF.

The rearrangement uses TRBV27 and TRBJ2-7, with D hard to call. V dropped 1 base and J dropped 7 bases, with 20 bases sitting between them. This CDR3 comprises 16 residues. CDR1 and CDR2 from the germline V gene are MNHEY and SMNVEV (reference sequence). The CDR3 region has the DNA TGTGCCAGCAGTTTATTTCCCGTCGCCAGACCGCTGGAGCAGTACTTC. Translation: CASSLFPVARPLEQYF.

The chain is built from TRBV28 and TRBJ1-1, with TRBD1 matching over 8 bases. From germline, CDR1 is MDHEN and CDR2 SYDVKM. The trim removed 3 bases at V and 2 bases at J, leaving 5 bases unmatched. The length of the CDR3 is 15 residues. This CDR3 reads CASSFYDRGNTEAFF. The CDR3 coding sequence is TGTGCCAGCAGTTTCTATGACAGGGGTAACACTGAAGCTTTCTTT. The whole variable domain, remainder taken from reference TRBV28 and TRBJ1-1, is DVKVTQSSRYLVKRTGEKVFLECVQDMDHENMFWYRQDPGLGLRLIYFSYDVKMKEKGDIPEGYSVSREKKERFSLILESASTNQTSMYLCASSFYDRGNTEAFFGQGTRLTVV.

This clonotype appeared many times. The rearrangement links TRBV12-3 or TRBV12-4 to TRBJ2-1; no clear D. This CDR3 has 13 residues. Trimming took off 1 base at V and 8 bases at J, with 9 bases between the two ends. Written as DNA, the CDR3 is TGTGCCAGCAGTTTAGTAGTTTTCGATGAGCAGTTCTTC. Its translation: CASSLVVFDEQFF.

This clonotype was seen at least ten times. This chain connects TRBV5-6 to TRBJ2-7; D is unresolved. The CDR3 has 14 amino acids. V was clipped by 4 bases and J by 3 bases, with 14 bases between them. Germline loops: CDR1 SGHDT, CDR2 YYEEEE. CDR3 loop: CASSPGPVGYEQYF. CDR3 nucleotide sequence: TGTGCCAGCAGCCCCGGGCCAGTTGGCTACGAGCAGTACTTC.

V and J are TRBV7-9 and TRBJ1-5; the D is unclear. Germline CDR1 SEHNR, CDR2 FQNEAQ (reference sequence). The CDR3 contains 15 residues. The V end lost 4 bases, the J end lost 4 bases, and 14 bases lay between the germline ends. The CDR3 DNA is TGTGCCAGCAGCTCCAATTTACCCAAGAATCAGCCCCAGCATTTT. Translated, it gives CASSSNLPKNQPQHF. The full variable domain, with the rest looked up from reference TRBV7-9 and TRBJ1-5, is DTGVSQNPRHKITKRGQNVTFRCDPISEHNRLYWYRQTLGQGPEFLTYFQNEAQLEKSRLLSDRFSAERPKGSFSTLEIQRTEQGDSAMYLCASSSNLPKNQPQHFGDGTRLSIL.

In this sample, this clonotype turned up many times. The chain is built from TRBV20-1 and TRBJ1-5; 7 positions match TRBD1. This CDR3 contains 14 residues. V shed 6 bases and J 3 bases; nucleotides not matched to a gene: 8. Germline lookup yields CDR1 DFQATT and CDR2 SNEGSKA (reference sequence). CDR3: CSANRQGVNQPQHF. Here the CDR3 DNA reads TGCAGTGCAAATCGACAGGGTGTCAATCAGCCCCAGCATTTT.